The clone carrying this T cell receptor beta chain was picked up one time. The target antigen is unknown. For sorted subsets, roughly 200 ng DNA per replicate equaled tens of thousands of T cell genomes. Original processing methods: Junction-only immunoSEQ data arrived without quality scores, meaning filtering differed. Only in-frame clones appear in the TCRdb table, and some are missing; sequencing was by immunoSEQ multiplex PCR. D and trimming were read from the DNA, whereas the V and J calls and clone size are those reported in that table. The sample carries over a million clones, approximately 68% recorded once. The data belong to a study of shared clonotypes between healthy human individuals. Looking at the study overall: CD8 memory received one plate per donor, CD8 naive two, CD4 memory three and CD4 naive three.

The CDR3 contains 16 residues. Per germline, CDR1 SGHTA and CDR2 FQGNSA. The V segment lost 5 bases and the J segment 3 bases; nucleotides outside the gene matches: 6. Study-level results: A handful of donors shared 4.5% to 6.5% of their naive CD4 clonotypes.

The source is a young man in good health. The V gene is TRBV7-2, the J gene TRBJ2-3, with TRBD2 identical over 12 bases. Material: memory CD4+ T cells sorted from blood. The subset here: CD45RA-negative fraction. The CDR3 loop reads CASSASSGRGTDTQYF. CDR3 DNA sequence: TGTGCCAGCAGCGCCTCTAGCGGGAGGGGTACAGATACGCAGTATTTT.